Listed below are T cell receptor beta chains from one sample, sequenced in a study of blood T cell repertoires in COVID-19. The table came from immunoSEQ multiplex PCR; TCRdb's copy has only in-frame clones and leaves some out. The sample carries roughly 180,000 clones, approximately 80% recorded once. Specimen: peripheral blood. All receptors come from a woman in her thirties or forties with COVID-19, enrolled during active disease. Each CDR3 is given with its conserved first and last residue. The order of the fields is V gene, J gene, CDR3 protein.

TRBV7-9	TRBJ2-3	CASSPRGPDTQYF
TRBV24-1	TRBJ2-7	CATSDHSNEQYF
TRBV5-6	TRBJ1-2	CASSLVTGNYGYTF
TRBV28	TRBJ2-1	CASTNLESSYNEQFF
TRBV28	TRBJ1-4	CASSTKQGDSNEKLFF
TRBV5-1	TRBJ2-7	CASSLTPGQGYEQYF
TRBV28	TRBJ1-2	CASSPGIFFSYGYTF
TRBV10-3	TRBJ2-7	CATSGRADDYEQYF
TRBV4-2	TRBJ2-5	CASSQGTGTSGRAGETQYF
TRBV15	TRBJ1-6	CATSRDRSSPLHF
TRBV5-5	TRBJ1-1	CASSFRTVMNTEAFF
TRBV18	TRBJ1-1	CASSPRTVEAFF
TRBV19	TRBJ2-5	CASGLGETQYF